The sequence of this T cell receptor beta chain was determined in a study of lymphopenia after photon versus proton radiotherapy. Points from the study as a whole: After the lymphocyte nadir, photon-treated repertoires showed oligoclonal expansion, especially of CD8+ Temra cells. Under photons, naive T cells and diversity fell while effector/memory populations rose. Survival link was tested only in deceased patients; proton benefit remains a possibility. A bigger post-nadir fall in TCR diversity correlated inversely with survival time in deceased patients.

Looked up from germline, CDR1 is SGHVS and CDR2 is FNYEAQ. V lost 5 bases, J lost 3 bases, and 11 bases lay in between. This CDR3 comprises 13 residues. Some clones are missing from TCRdb's copy, which holds only in-frame ones; the method was immunoSEQ multiplex PCR. The sample lists some 170,000 clones; roughly nine tenths were seen once. Of note for this clone: Its antigen is unknown.

The sequences come from peripheral blood, collected from a patient treated with photon-based radiotherapy. The rearrangement joins TRBV7-6 to TRBJ2-7, with a tentative D call TRBD2 (5 bases). The receptor comes from a man aged 50-59 years with gastric cancer. CDR3 bases: TGTGCCAGCAGCGAAACGGGGTACTACGAGCAGTACTTC. Its translation is CASSETGYYEQYF.